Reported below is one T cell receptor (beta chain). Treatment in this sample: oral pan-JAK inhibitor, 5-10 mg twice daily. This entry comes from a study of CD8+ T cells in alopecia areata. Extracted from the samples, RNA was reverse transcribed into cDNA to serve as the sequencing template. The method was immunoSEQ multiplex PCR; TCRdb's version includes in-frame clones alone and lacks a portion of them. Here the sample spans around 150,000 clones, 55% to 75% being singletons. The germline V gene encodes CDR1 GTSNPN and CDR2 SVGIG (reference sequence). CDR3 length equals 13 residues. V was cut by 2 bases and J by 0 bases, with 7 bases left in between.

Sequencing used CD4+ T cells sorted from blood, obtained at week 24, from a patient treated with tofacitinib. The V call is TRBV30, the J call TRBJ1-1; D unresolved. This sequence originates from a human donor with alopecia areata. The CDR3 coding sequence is TGTGCCTGGAGTCCACGAGTGAACACTGAAGCTTTCTTT. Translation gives CAWSPRVNTEAFF.